This is a list of T cell receptor beta chains from one sample in a study of post-analysis software for immune sequencing data. TCRdb re-analysed the PCR reads in MiXCR, keeping a single row per CDR3 protein. The sample holds about 680,000 distinct CDR3 sequences; approximately 60% are singletons and the top ten take about 11%. Material for sequencing was blood. These receptors were obtained from a girl aged 2-10 years with multiple sclerosis. CDR3s include the opening cysteine and the closing phenylalanine or tryptophan. A D gene is named only where the DNA matches it firmly. Size is omitted from some rows. Given values are once, few, many or a class for expanded clones.

>.|TRBD1|TRBJ2-7|TRBV11-2
CASSLDRDRDYEQYF
TGTGCCAGCAGCTTAGACCGGGACAGGGACTACGAGCAGTACTTC
>.|.|TRBJ2-4|TRBV9
CASSPRVELAKNIQYF
TGTGCCAGCAGCCCTCGGGTCGAGTTAGCCAAAAACATTCAGTACTTC
>.|.|TRBJ2-7|TRBV12-3/TRBV12-4
CASSLRGWNEQYF
TGTGCCAGCAGTTTAAGGGGCTGGAACGAGCAGTACTTC
>.|.|TRBJ1-2|TRBV7-2
CASSLTSRGRGYTF
TGTGCCAGCAGCTTGACCTCCCGGGGGAGGGGCTACACCTTC
>few|.|TRBJ2-3|TRBV20-1
CSASQGAGGLGNTDTQYF
TGCAGTGCTAGTCAGGGGGCGGGGGGGCTCGGAAACACAGATACGCAGTATTTT
>.|.|TRBJ2-5|TRBV12-3/TRBV12-4
CASRTFRDNFRTFQETQYF
TGTGCCAGCAGGACCTTTCGGGACAATTTCCGGACCTTTCAAGAGACCCAGTACTTC
>.|.|TRBJ2-5|TRBV4-2
CASSQERQEETQYF
TGTGCCAGCAGCCAAGAAAGGCAGGAAGAGACCCAGTACTTC
>.|.|TRBJ1-5|TRBV6-6
CASSYGQGRNQPQHF
TGTGCCAGCAGTTACGGGCAGGGTAGAAATCAGCCCCAGCATTTT
>.|.|TRBJ2-5|TRBV29-1
CSELSQETQYF
TGCAGCGAATTAAGCCAGGAGACCCAGTACTTC
>.|.|TRBJ2-1|TRBV3-1
CAGSQASEDNEQFF
TGTGCCGGCAGCCAGGCTAGCGAGGACAATGAGCAGTTCTTC
>.|TRBD1|TRBJ2-5|TRBV10-1
CASQLPGGRTQYF
TGCGCCAGCCAACTCCCAGGGGGAAGGACCCAGTACTTC
>.|TRBD1|TRBJ2-3|TRBV28
CASREQGATGTDTQYF
TGTGCCAGCAGGGAACAGGGGGCGACGGGCACAGATACGCAGTATTTT
>.|.|TRBJ1-4|TRBV29-1
CSVGQPNEKLFF
TGCAGCGTTGGACAGCCTAATGAAAAACTGTTTTTT
>few|.|TRBJ2-1|TRBV7-9
CASRRPLEDGNEQFF
TGTGCCAGCAGAAGACCACTAGAGGATGGTAATGAGCAGTTCTTC
>.|TRBD1|TRBJ2-1|TRBV4-3
CASSQENPGGYYNEQFF
TGCGCCAGCAGTCAAGAAAACCCAGGGGGCTACTACAATGAGCAGTTCTTC
>once|.|TRBJ1-1|TRBV20-1
CSASNAGLKEAFF
TGCAGTGCTAGTAACGCAGGGTTGAAGGAAGCTTTCTTT
>.|TRBD1|TRBJ1-5|TRBV6-1
CASSVGQGGNQPQHF
TGTGCCAGCAGTGTGGGACAGGGGGGAAATCAGCCCCAGCATTTT
>.|.|TRBJ2-1|TRBV6-5
CASSYGSQGMGNEQFF
TGTGCCAGCAGTTACGGGTCCCAGGGGATGGGCAATGAGCAGTTCTTC
>.|.|TRBJ2-3|TRBV20-1
CSATRGGGTDTQYF
TGCAGTGCTACAAGAGGGGGAGGGACAGATACGCAGTATTTT
>.|TRBD1|TRBJ1-4|TRBV20-1
CSAKRTGAEKLFF
TGCAGTGCTAAGCGGACAGGGGCTGAAAAACTGTTTTTT
>.|.|TRBJ2-1|TRBV3-1
CASSQGLRAYYNEQFF
TGTGCCAGCAGCCAGGGGTTGAGGGCGTATTACAATGAGCAGTTCTTC
>.|.|TRBJ1-2|TRBV7-9
CASRAPGGPFNYGYTF
TGTGCCAGCAGGGCGCCGGGGGGGCCGTTCAACTATGGCTACACCTTC
>.|.|TRBJ1-1|TRBV29-1
CSVSSAMGPNTEAFF
TGCAGCGTCTCCTCCGCGATGGGACCGAACACTGAAGCTTTCTTT
>few|.|TRBJ1-1|TRBV29-1
CSVSPRLVDTEAFF
TGCAGCGTTTCGCCACGCTTGGTGGACACTGAAGCTTTCTTT
>.|.|TRBJ2-3|TRBV20-1
CSANSYTQYF
TGCAGTGCCAATTCCTATACGCAGTATTTT
>.|.|TRBJ2-3|TRBV7-2
CASSSDGIRTDTQYF
TGTGCCAGCAGCTCGGACGGGATAAGGACAGATACGCAGTATTTT
>few|.|TRBJ1-2|TRBV11-1
CASSSSRLGGYTF
TGTGCCAGCAGCTCTTCCCGACTGGGCGGCTACACCTTC
>.|.|TRBJ2-3|TRBV29-1
CSVEVLVGADTQYF
TGCAGCGTTGAAGTGCTAGTGGGAGCAGATACGCAGTATTTT
>.|.|TRBJ2-3|TRBV4-1
CASSQVEGSDAQYF
TGCGCCAGCAGCCAAGTGGAAGGGTCAGATGCGCAGTATTTT
>.|TRBD2|TRBJ2-7|TRBV18
CASSSDLAGGLLSSYEQYF
TGTGCCAGCTCATCTGATCTAGCGGGGGGGCTACTCTCATCCTACGAGCAGTACTTC
>.|.|TRBJ1-5|TRBV3-1
CASSLTTGAGVTQHF
TGTGCCAGCAGCCTCACGACGGGGGCAGGGGTGACCCAGCATTTT
>.|TRBD1|TRBJ1-1|TRBV20-1
CSARDLRTGVNTEAFF
TGCAGTGCTAGAGATCTCCGGACAGGGGTAAACACTGAAGCTTTCTTT
>.|TRBD2|TRBJ2-3|TRBV4-2
CASSPTGTSGTDTQYF
TGTGCCAGCAGTCCGACCGGGACTAGCGGGACAGATACGCAGTATTTT
>few|.|TRBJ1-4|TRBV14
CASSLGPENEKLFF
TGTGCCAGCAGCCTCGGCCCGGAGAATGAAAAACTGTTTTTT
>.|TRBD1|TRBJ1-2|TRBV6-5
CASSYGTGHLNYGYTF
TGTGCCAGCAGTTACGGGACAGGCCATTTAAACTATGGCTACACCTTC
>.|.|TRBJ2-1|TRBV7-6
CASSLVGTGIYNEQFF
TGTGCCAGCAGCTTGGTCGGGACGGGAATCTACAATGAGCAGTTCTTC
>few|.|TRBJ2-6|TRBV27
CASSSEAGANVLTF
TGTGCCAGCAGTTCCGAGGCTGGGGCCAACGTCCTGACTTTC
>few|.|TRBJ1-4|TRBV5-1
CASSLEAGGTFNEKLFF
TGCGCCAGCAGCTTGGAAGCCGGGGGAACCTTTAATGAAAAACTGTTTTTT
>.|TRBD2|TRBJ2-1|TRBV7-6
CASSWSGGPVNNEQFF
TGTGCCAGCAGCTGGTCGGGAGGGCCGGTGAACAACGAGCAGTTCTTC
>.|TRBD2|TRBJ2-5|TRBV6-2/TRBV6-3
CASSSSRAGNGETQYF
TGTGCCAGCAGTTCCTCAAGAGCGGGGAATGGGGAGACCCAGTACTTC
>.|.|TRBJ2-1|TRBV24-1
CATSGRGSGGGTYNEQFF
TGTGCCACCAGTGGGCGGGGATCCGGCGGCGGGACCTACAATGAGCAGTTCTTC
>once|.|TRBJ2-5|TRBV3-1
CASRGRLQETQYF
TGTGCCAGCCGGGGGCGCCTCCAAGAGACCCAGTACTTC
>.|.|TRBJ1-1|TRBV7-2
CASSQTGLAEAFF
TGTGCCAGCAGCCAAACAGGGCTGGCTGAAGCTTTCTTT
>.|.|TRBJ2-7|TRBV5-1
CASSPVGGEQYF
TGCGCCAGCAGCCCTGTTGGGGGCGAGCAGTACTTT
>.|.|TRBJ2-1|TRBV12-3/TRBV12-4
CACRIRKGGYNEQFF
TGTGCCTGCAGGATCAGGAAGGGAGGATACAATGAGCAGTTCTTC
>.|TRBD1|TRBJ2-7|TRBV6-1
CASRSGTGNDYEQYF
TGTGCCAGCAGATCGGGGACAGGGAACGACTACGAGCAGTACTTC
>.|.|TRBJ1-1|TRBV10-2
CASKEGPGTEAFF
TGCGCCAGCAAGGAGGGACCAGGCACTGAAGCTTTCTTT
>.|TRBD1|TRBJ2-1|TRBV12-3/TRBV12-4
CASRTGVNNEQFF
TGTGCCAGCAGAACAGGGGTTAACAATGAGCAGTTCTTC
>once|TRBD2|TRBJ2-1|TRBV3-1
CASSQEKIGLAGVQGEQFF
TGTGCCAGCAGCCAAGAGAAAATAGGACTAGCGGGAGTCCAAGGTGAGCAGTTCTTC
>.|.|TRBJ2-5|TRBV7-9
CASSLVAQETQDF
TGTGCCAGCAGCTTAGTGGCTCAAGAGACCCAGGACTTC
>.|.|TRBJ1-5|TRBV2
CASSDREATQPQHF
TGTGCCAGCAGTGACAGGGAAGCTACTCAGCCCCAGCATTTT
>.|TRBD2|TRBJ2-3|TRBV20-1
CSARDPVDSGRPDTQYF
TGCAGTGCTAGAGATCCCGTAGATAGCGGGAGACCAGATACGCAGTATTTT
>.|.|TRBJ2-2|TRBV20-1
CSASSFNANTGELFF
TGCAGTGCTAGCTCTTTCAACGCGAACACCGGGGAGCTGTTTTTT
>few|.|TRBJ2-7|TRBV28
CASSLPRRGAHLTYEQYF
TGTGCCAGCAGTCTCCCTCGGCGAGGGGCGCATTTGACTTACGAGCAGTACTTC
>.|TRBD2|TRBJ2-1|TRBV30
CAWSRSLGSGKGNEQFF
TGTGCCTGGAGCCGGTCCCTCGGCAGCGGGAAGGGAAATGAGCAGTTCTTC